This T cell receptor (beta chain) stems from a study of blood T cell repertoires in COVID-19 (dated by TCRdb to the early 2020s). For the study in its entirety: The collaborator samples originated in the United States, Italy and Spain and spanned the acute and convalescent phases of COVID-19. The material from the prospective study consisted of cDNA or gDNA derived from T cells, B-cell-depleted T cells, or PBMCs. Deeply sampled blood TCRbeta repertoires from subjects exposed to, actively infected with, or recovered from COVID-19 were included in the dataset. The repertoires were made available in a free public database intended to serve as a resource for research on the immune response to SARS-CoV-2. Samples were obtained from the ongoing ImmuneRACE study (first 160 participants) and from 950 to 1,500 subjects provided by 6 global collaborators. Sample metadata almost always included a de-identified subject ID, COVID-19 status, age in years and sex. Where available, HLA class I and class II types were obtained from metadata supplied by the sample provider rather than from assay-based typing.

Overall study outcomes, separate from this receptor: The quantity of clinical and demographic metadata differed by source and by participant and was supplied without curation.

Whole blood was collected in K2EDTA tubes by collaborating institutions according to the institutions' own protocols. For TCRbeta analysis, collaborators shipped samples in one of three forms: frozen whole blood, isolated PBMCs, or DNA extracted from either of those sample types. V and J lose 0 bases and 6 bases, and a span of 12 bases separates them. The germline V gene encodes CDR1 SGHRS and CDR2 YFSETQ. The CDR3 runs 14 residues from the cysteine to the phenylalanine. Only the CDR3 DNA is retained, 42 bases long and in frame from the first base. TCRbeta CDR3 regions were amplified from genomic DNA using the immunoSEQ Assay, a bias-controlled multiplex PCR. Under the source paper's analysis protocol: The number of nucleated cells in each sample was estimated from the amplification of reference gene primers within the assay. To quantify the absolute abundance of each unique TCRbeta CDR3 rearrangement, sequence reads were collapsed and filtered. Productive Simpson clonality was computed per sample as the square root of Simpson's diversity index over productive rearrangements. TCRdb carries this immuneACCESS record with in-frame sequences only. Its versions omit some clonotypes, under half of them owing to an unresolved V gene in the studies checked, with the rest unexplained. The V and J calls and the clone size are those of that table, but D and trimming were determined from the DNA. The sample contains about 67,000 clones, 86% of them found a single time. About 4.3% of the sample goes to the ten largest clones.

This clone appeared once. What antigen it recognizes has not been identified. Per-base qualities were not stored, and no clone one base away is much larger. This clonotype was obtained from a man between 50 and 59 years old with active COVID-19. In this chain, TRBV5-1 is recombined with TRBJ1-2; a weak D assignment points to TRBD1 (5 bases agree). Sequences were obtained from peripheral blood. The bases are TGCGCCAGCAGCTTGGGGCCAGGGATGGATGGCTACACCTTC. Translated, this gives CASSLGPGMDGYTF.